This paragraph reports one T cell receptor beta chain. A multiplex PCR was run with 60 Vbeta primers and 13 Jbeta primers. TCRdb keeps only in-frame clones here, not all; method: immunoSEQ multiplex PCR. The sample yields some 70,000 clones, of which the top ten take up about 0.83%. These data come from a study of cytomegalovirus exposure and HLA in healthy donors. Trimming cost V 5 bases and J 1 base, with 9 bases left between them. The CDR3 length is 14 residues. CDR1 and CDR2 from the germline V gene are SGHTA and FQGNSA. Regarding donors, all were healthy bone marrow donors. The genes are TRBV7-2 and TRBJ2-1; the D gene is possibly TRBD1 (5 bases). Sample: PBMCs. The receptor was derived from a boy aged 10-17 years in good health and CMV-seronegative. CDR3 DNA: TGTGCCAGCAGCACCCGGACATCCTACAATGAGCAGTTCTTC. Its translation is CASSTRTSYNEQFF.